This TCR beta chain was identified during a study of blood T cell repertoires in COVID-19. Authors' methods: Nucleated cell number was recorded as an estimate derived from reference gene primer amplification. The method was immunoSEQ multiplex PCR; TCRdb's version includes in-frame clones alone and lacks a portion of them. V and J calls and clone size are those listed in that table; D and trimming were worked out from the DNA. The sample holds around 240,000 clones; approximately 85% are singletons and the top ten take 1.5% to 2%. V dropped 3 bases and J dropped 6; count of bases not matched to a gene: 6. Germline values: CDR1 LGHDT, CDR2 YNNKEL (reference sequence). The CDR3 runs to 14 residues. Donors in Cohort 3 counted as recovered after two negative PCRs, clearance, or symptom resolution.

The source material was PBMCs or T cells enriched from blood (not recorded which). The V and J genes are TRBV3-1 (or the pseudogene TRBV3-2) and TRBJ1-1; 8 nucleotides match TRBD1. The source of this sequence is a woman aged 50 to 60 who had recovered from COVID-19. The CDR3 loop is CASSQHRGWSEAFF. The CDR3 DNA reads as TGTGCCAGCAGCCAGCACAGGGGGTGGTCTGAAGCTTTCTTT.